This TCR beta chain was captured in a study of blood T cell repertoires in COVID-19. Study information: Italy, Spain and the United States were the sources of the convalescent and acute COVID-19 samples. Sources were T cells, B-cell-depleted T cells, or PBMCs; the material itself was cDNA or gDNA.

Germline CDR1 and CDR2: LNHDA and SQIVND (reference sequence). The CDR3 spans 14 residues. Trimming removed 6 bases at V and 2 bases at J, with 13 bases between. Measured with immunoSEQ multiplex PCR; TCRdb has only the in-frame clones, and not every one. The sample includes about 110,000 clones, about two thirds seen only once; the top ten take more than 1.5%. V and J are TRBV19 and TRBJ1-2; tentatively, D is TRBD1 (6 bases). The receptor was isolated from a woman between 40 and 55 years old with acute or convalescent COVID-19. Sequenced input: peripheral blood. The CDR3 loop is CASSAPQGNYGYTF. In DNA form, the CDR3 reads TGTGCCAGTAGCGCCCCACAGGGCAACTATGGCTACACCTTC.